This TCR beta chain is from a study of T cell responses to AZD1222 COVID-19 vaccine. Worth noting for this clone: The antigen is undetermined.

Profiled with immunoSEQ multiplex PCR; TCRdb holds only in-frame clones, not every one. The table has 130,000 or so clones, around 91% seen once. Study results and limitations: Variant regions that are unmutated are reportedly the target of nearly half of spike-specific TCRs.

The germline V gene has CDR1 LGHNA and CDR2 YSLEER. The CDR3 spans 16 residues. The V end was cut by 1 base, the J end by 5 bases, with 18 bases between. This sequence was found in an adult in good health. The chain couples TRBV4-3 to TRBJ2-7; D possibly corresponds to TRBD1 (6 bases). The material was peripheral blood, obtained on day 0 of AZD1222 vaccination. The DNA for the CDR3 is TGCGCCAGCAGCCAAGTTGGGGATAAAGGGGGACACGAGCAGTACTTC. It encodes CASSQVGDKGGHEQYF.